This T cell receptor (beta chain) derives from a study of blood T cell repertoires in COVID-19. As for the study in general: T cells, B-cell-depleted T cells, or PBMCs provided the cDNA or gDNA that served as material.

The CDR3 runs 16 residues. Germline CDR1 MGHRA, CDR2 YSYEKL. Losses at the gene ends were 4 bases for V and 1 base for J; bases not matched to a gene: 4. Sequenced by immunoSEQ multiplex PCR; TCRdb stores in-frame clones only, minus some. The table records around 140,000 clones, about 89% of them present only once. The chain carries TRBV4-1 and TRBJ2-3; TRBD2 aligns across 11 bases. Sequenced: peripheral blood. The TCR originated in a man aged 45-65 years who had recovered from COVID-19. The CDR3 DNA reads TGCGCCAGCAGCCCGACGACTAGCGGGGGCACAGATACGCAGTATTTT. Translated: CASSPTTSGGTDTQYF.